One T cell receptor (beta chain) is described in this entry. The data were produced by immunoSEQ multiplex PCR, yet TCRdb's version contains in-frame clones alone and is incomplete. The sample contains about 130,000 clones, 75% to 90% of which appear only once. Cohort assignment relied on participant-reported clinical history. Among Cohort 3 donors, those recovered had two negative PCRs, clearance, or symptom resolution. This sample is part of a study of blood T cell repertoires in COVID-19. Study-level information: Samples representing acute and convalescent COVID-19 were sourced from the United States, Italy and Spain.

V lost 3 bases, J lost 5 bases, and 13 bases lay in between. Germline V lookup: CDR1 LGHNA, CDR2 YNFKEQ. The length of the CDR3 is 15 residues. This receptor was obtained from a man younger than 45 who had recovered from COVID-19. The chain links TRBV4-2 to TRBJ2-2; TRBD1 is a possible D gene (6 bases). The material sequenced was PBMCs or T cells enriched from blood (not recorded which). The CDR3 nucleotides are TGTGCCAGCAGCCAGGCCCACAGGGCAACCGGGGAGCTGTTTTTT. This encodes CASSQAHRATGELFF.